Presented here are 13 T cell receptor beta chains from one specimen sequenced in a study of vaccination and CD4 T cells after COVID-19. The treatment is: roughly ten-day PBMC culture with coronavirus spike peptide pools or control peptides (ViraFEST assay). Scientists ran DNA taken from cultured CD4+ T cells through the Oncomine TCR Beta short-read assay for sequencing. From the PCR reads, TCRdb called clonotypes with MiXCR, one entry per CDR3 protein. Of 15,000 to 20,000 distinct CDR3 sequences in the sample, 40% to 55% were seen once. These receptors' targets are unknown. Sequencing was carried out using CD4+ T cells from blood, cultured in vitro. Receptors were obtained from a human donor who had recovered from COVID-19.

This clonotype was detected only a few times. The chain employs TRBV10-3 and TRBJ1-1; D may be TRBD1 (6 bases). Between the trimmed V and J ends, which lost 3 bases and 5 bases, there was a span of 7 bases. Germline lookup yields CDR1 ENHRY and CDR2 SYGVKD. This CDR3 contains 12 residues. The CDR3 region is CAISDQGTEAFF. CDR3 nucleotide sequence: TGTGCCATCAGTGACCAGGGGACTGAAGCTTTCTTT.

The gene calls are TRBV7-6 and TRBJ2-3, with 7 bases aligning to TRBD1. V lost 2 bases, J lost 6 bases, and 11 bases stayed unmatched. The CDR3 spans 16 residues. From germline, CDR1 is SGHVS and CDR2 FNYEAQ. In DNA, the CDR3 is TGTGCCAGCAGCTTAAATACAGGGGCTAGCTGGGATACGCAGTATTTT. Amino acids: CASSLNTGASWDTQYF.

The V gene is TRBV29-1, the J gene TRBJ2-3, with D hard to call. The germline CDR1 and CDR2 sequences are SQVTM and ANQGSEA. There are 15 residues in the CDR3. V was clipped by 0 bases and J by 0 bases, with 10 bases between them. CDR3 DNA: TGCAGCGTTGAAGATCGATCGTCTAGCACAGATACGCAGTATTTT. It is translated as CSVEDRSSSTDTQYF.

This clonotype was detected only a few times. The chain uses TRBV6-5 and TRBJ2-3; D may be TRBD1 (5 bases). With 0 bases removed from V and 0 bases from J, the gap between germline ends came to 10 bases. Germline assignment: CDR1 MNHEY and CDR2 SVGAGI. The CDR3 spans 16 residues. CDR3: CASSYSWGGSTDTQYF. In DNA, the CDR3 is TGTGCCAGCAGTTACTCATGGGGCGGCAGCACAGATACGCAGTATTTT.

The chain recombines TRBV5-1 with TRBJ2-5; no definite D call. CDR3 length: 13 amino acids. V was pared by 3 bases and J by 0 bases, with 6 bases between. Per germline, CDR1 SGHRS and CDR2 YFSETQ. Written as DNA, the CDR3 is TGCGCCAGCAGCTCCACCGACCAAGAGACCCAGTACTTC. Translating gives CASSSTDQETQYF.

The sample holds one count of this clonotype. The V and J genes are TRBV6-1 and TRBJ2-7; D not resolved. The V end was cut by 7 bases, the J end by 2 bases, with 6 bases between. This CDR3 region has 11 residues. CDR1 is MNHNS and CDR2 is SASEGT in the germline V gene. Written as DNA, the CDR3 is TGTGCCAGCACTCGGACCTACGAGCAGTACTTC. Translation gives CASTRTYEQYF.

This clonotype occurred a few times. This rearrangement joins TRBV6-5 to TRBJ1-2, with D unclear. The CDR3 has 12 amino acids. V lost 4 bases and J lost 7, with 10 bases in between. In germline, CDR1 is MNHEY, CDR2 SVGAGI. The CDR3 region is CASSSGEGGYTF. CDR3 nucleotides: TGTGCCAGCAGTTCGGGCGAGGGTGGCTACACCTTC.

The rearrangement links TRBV4-3 to TRBJ1-5; 7 bases align to TRBD1. The germline CDR1 and CDR2 sequences are LGHNA and YSLEER. J lost 4 bases, V lost 0 bases, and 12 bases had no gene match. CDR3 length equals 18 residues. This chain's CDR3 is CASSQDLGGGGSNQPQHF. CDR3 DNA sequence: TGCGCCAGCAGCCAAGATCTGGGTGGAGGGGGCTCTAATCAGCCCCAGCATTTT.

Here the CDR3 reads CASSSASGRTNTQYF. In DNA, the CDR3 is TGTGCCAGCAGTTCAGCTAGCGGGAGAACTAATACGCAGTATTTT. The chain has TRBV6-5 and TRBJ2-3, with 10 bases fitting TRBD2. The germline V gene has CDR1 MNHEY and CDR2 SVGAGI. Trimming cost V 4 bases and J 7 bases; bases outside gene matches: 8. This CDR3 has 15 amino acids.

The rearrangement joins TRBV29-1 to TRBJ2-3; 14 nucleotides align to TRBD2. The CDR3 loop spans 19 amino acids. J lost 2 bases, V lost 8 bases, and 18 bases had no gene match. Germline CDR1 reads SQVTM; CDR2 reads ANQGSEA. The CDR3 reads CSFTIRGLAGAQVTDTQYF. For the CDR3, the DNA is TGCAGCTTTACGATCCGGGGACTAGCGGGGGCGCAAGTCACAGATACGCAGTATTTT.

The chain recombines TRBV7-9 with TRBJ1-2; 8 bases fit TRBD1. The V segment lost 3 bases and the J segment 7 bases; nucleotides outside the gene matches: 10. CDR1 is SEHNR, CDR2 FQNEAQ, per germline (reference sequence). The CDR3 spans 15 residues. This CDR3 is CASSFQQGGLGGYTF. The DNA for the CDR3 is TGTGCCAGCAGCTTCCAACAGGGGGGATTGGGTGGCTACACCTTC.

J is TRBJ2-1 and V is TRBV2, with 15 bases aligning to TRBD2. V gave up 11 bases and J gave up 11 bases; unmatched junction bases: 10. CDR3 length: 14 amino acids. The germline V gene has CDR1 SNHLY and CDR2 FYNNEI. The CDR3 protein is CAAKAGTSGGKQFF. CDR3 bases: TGTGCCGCGAAAGCGGGGACTAGCGGGGGGAAGCAGTTCTTC.

V is TRBV5-1 and J is TRBJ2-2; TRBD2 might be the D (6 bases). The CDR3 runs to 17 residues. V was clipped by 4 bases and J by 2 bases, with 18 bases between them. Per the germline V gene, CDR1 is SGHRS and CDR2 is YFSETQ. CDR3 nucleotide sequence: TGCGCCAGCAGCATTCCATCTCGCGGGGCTAACACCGGGGAGCTGTTTTTT. It is translated as CASSIPSRGANTGELFF.